This is a list of T cell receptor beta chains from one sample in a study of a mutant IDH1 vaccine in newly diagnosed glioma. The data were produced by immunoSEQ multiplex PCR, yet TCRdb's version contains in-frame clones alone and is incomplete. The table lists 55,000 to 70,000 clones, about 86% of them singletons. The specimen was PBMCs, collected from a glioma patient treated with radiotherapy, temozolomide or both. These receptors originate from a man in his thirties or forties with glioma. The conserved cysteine and the conserved F or W are not part of the CDR3 here. A D gene is named only where the DNA matches it firmly.

D: TRBD1
J: TRBJ2-7
V: TRBV6-5
CDR3: ASSYSGTGSYEQY

D: -
J: TRBJ2-3
V: TRBV5-6
CDR3: ASSLISRGTDTQY

D: -
J: TRBJ1-3
V: TRBV27
CDR3: ASSLGRSSGNTIY

D: TRBD1
J: TRBJ2-7
V: TRBV4-1
CDR3: ASSRRHMGTGDHEQY

D: -
J: TRBJ2-7
V: TRBV4-2
CDR3: ASSQGGRRSSYEQY

D: -
J: TRBJ2-7
V: TRBV6-5
CDR3: ATGVFDEQY

D: TRBD1
J: TRBJ2-5
V: TRBV5-8
CDR3: ASSWGQGTIQTETQY

D: -
J: TRBJ1-4
V: TRBV28
CDR3: ASIGWGRREKLF

D: -
J: TRBJ2-7
V: TRBV6-1
CDR3: ASSLGTYGEQY

D: TRBD1
J: TRBJ1-4
V: TRBV18
CDR3: ASSQNLQGRKEKLF

D: TRBD1
J: TRBJ1-1
V: TRBV7-9
CDR3: ASSRSGTENTEAF

D: TRBD1
J: TRBJ1-4
V: TRBV5-1
CDR3: ASSHGQGAHEKLF

D: TRBD1
J: TRBJ2-1
V: TRBV5-1
CDR3: ASSLQGVYLGEQF

D: -
J: TRBJ1-1
V: TRBV27
CDR3: ASSPDRYNTEAF

D: -
J: TRBJ2-7
V: TRBV11-3
CDR3: ASSLSRHYEQY

D: -
J: TRBJ1-6
V: TRBV28
CDR3: ASSRVLDGRSPLH

D: -
J: TRBJ1-4
V: TRBV6-5
CDR3: ASSYMGTNEKLF